The text below deals with one TCR beta chain. There are a few counts of this clonotype. Its recognized antigen is unknown. Within one base of it there is no much larger clone, and no base qualities were kept. The data originate from a study of blood T cells in healthy people across ages (dated by TCRdb to 2014 to 2015). Some background on the complete study: In model experiments, template switching captured about one uniquely barcoded TCR beta cDNA molecule for every two T cells. Using deep sequencing normalized with unique cDNA molecular identifiers, the study measured how TCR beta repertoire diversity changes with age. The donors were divided into four age groups: young (average around 17 years), middle-aged (approximately 41), aged (around 67) and long-lived (82). To avoid experimental bias, donors of different ages were randomly spread across the sequencing lanes. Two additional independent replicas of 1 million unique cDNA reads from the same blood draw were analyzed for two donors (one aged 18 to 29 and one aged 80 or older).

Results the study describes overall, beyond this receptor: Estimates of total diversity based on one million sequenced T cells were considered lower bounds and underestimates. There was a strong correlation between observed TCR beta diversity and the percentage of naive T cells measured by flow cytometry. The long-lived group showed more naive CD4+ T cells, fewer expanded clones and increased TCR diversity than the aged group, suggesting age selection. As age increased, observed TCR beta diversity per million T cells dropped in a roughly linear way, and a significant reduction was already evident by age around 41. Bulk unsorted PBMC profiling prevented conclusive comparison of naive and antigen-experienced compartments. Because donor CMV infection status was unknown, age-related changes in expanded clonotypes were potentially confounded.

Systemically healthy Caucasian individuals from Russia, roughly 40 in total and aged about 6 to 100 years, were included as donors. Each donor gave 8 to 10 milliliters of peripheral blood, collected into EDTA-treated Vacutainer tubes. Ficoll-Paque density-gradient centrifugation was used to isolate PBMCs, with at least 6.5 million per sample. Trizol reagent was used to extract total RNA from the PBMCs, yielding at least 6 micrograms per sample. For every donor, flow cytometry on a PBMC aliquot measured the percentage of naive CD45RAhigh/CD27high T cells. CDR3 length: 14 amino acids, cysteine to phenylalanine. This entry keeps only the CDR3 DNA: 42 bases, framed from base 1. The junction shows trimming of 6 bases on V and 4 bases on J, plus 15 bases between the germline ends. Libraries were made using 5' RACE. The listed sequencing device is Illumina HiSeq 2500. A second 7 to 11 cycle PCR used a sample-barcoded 5' primer and a J-beta primer mix. A unique molecular identifier was introduced onto each TCR beta cDNA molecule by a template-switch 5' adaptor carrying 12 random nucleotides. Each sample yielded at least 2.5 million CDR3-containing paired-end reads. First-strand cDNA synthesis was performed from all RNA using the Mint cDNA synthesis kit, with priming by a TRBC-specific oligonucleotide. Following uracil-DNA glycosylase treatment, a first 18-cycle PCR with universal primers M1SS and BC2_uni_R was performed on all cDNA. The authors' analysis ran thus. Each sample was normalized by randomly selecting 1 million high-quality reads, each carrying a distinct molecular identifier. Instead of being binned into consensus sequences, reads that shared molecular identifiers were thrown out. MiTCR, run with a Q25 quality threshold and the strictest error-elimination algorithm, handled CDR3 identification, clonotype clustering and error correction. A nonparametric unseen species model with Euler transformation was used to estimate a lower bound on total TCR beta diversity. TCRdb's own reprocessing of the public reads used fastp at Q25 and MiXCR and kept productive beta chains. Every distinct CDR3 protein forms one entry, paired with its most common genes and DNA. The V and J calls and clone size are TCRdb's, not the authors'. This sample lists approximately 600,000 distinct CDR3 sequences; approximately 50% were detected once. Together, the top ten hold around 37% of the sample.

The origin of this receptor is a man between 60 and 70 years old in good health. The chain was built from TRBV12-3 or TRBV12-4 and TRBJ1-2; the D gene is perhaps TRBD1, from 5 matching bases. The sample was blood. At the DNA level, the sequence is TGTGCCAGCAGGCCCAACGAGGGGTTCTATGGCTACACCTTC. Its protein reads: CASRPNEGFYGYTF.